This T cell receptor beta chain stems from a study of T cell repertoires in cytomegalovirus infection. Study-wide background: Peptides in the study included HLA-C-restricted and HLA-B-restricted CMV epitopes. Public TCR beta signatures provided an indication of both CMV infection and a matching HLA type. Regarding the study as a whole: Dominating the ex vivo response were HLA-C-restricted CMV-specific TCR beta clonotypes. Carriers of CMV and the relevant HLA type were discriminated by public TCR beta frequency.

The sample holds many counts of this clonotype. Antigen unknown. Each CDR3 protein is one row after TCRdb ran MiXCR on the reads. Of about 310,000 distinct CDR3 sequences detected, more than 20% appear once; the ten largest clones hold roughly 15%. CDR1 is MNHEY and CDR2 is SVGEGT in the germline V gene. The CDR3 consists of 14 residues. The chain recombines TRBV6-2 or TRBV6-3 with TRBJ2-1; TRBD2 aligns across 9 bases. The sequences come from cultured PBMCs, collected from culture after CMV antigen stimulation. This clonotype was sampled from a human donor in good health (CMV status not recorded). Some clones in this sample may be carry-over from other donors' samples. The CDR3 sequence is CASGGSHFYNEQFF. CDR3 coding DNA: TGTGCAAGCGGGGGGTCCCACTTCTACAATGAGCAGTTCTTC.